The T cell receptor beta chain described here comes from a study of blood T cells in healthy people across ages. Primed by a sample-barcoded 5' primer and a J-beta primer mix, a second PCR proceeded for roughly 6 to 12 cycles. MiXCR was run by TCRdb on the 5' RACE reads, yielding one entry per CDR3 protein. This sample yields hundreds of thousands of distinct CDR3 sequences, of which approximately 40% are seen a single time; roughly 30% belongs to the top ten. V was clipped by 4 bases and J by 5 bases, with 9 bases between them. Germline V gives CDR1 SQVTM, CDR2 ANQGSEA. The CDR3 is 11 residues long.

What was sequenced was blood. This receptor was identified in a man aged 80 or over in good health. V and J are TRBV29-1 and TRBJ2-7; D is ambiguous. The chain's CDR3 is CSVGQDHEQYF. The CDR3 nucleotides read TGCAGCGTTGGGCAGGACCACGAGCAGTACTTC.